The clone carrying this TCR beta chain was observed a few times. Its antigen is unknown. Researchers amplified the TCR beta CDR3 regions from RNA transcripts. Primed by the HTBI set, a first-round RT-PCR was run on the TCR CDR3. MiXCR, applied by TCRdb to the multiplex PCR reads, yields one record per CDR3 protein. Here the sample spans about half a million distinct CDR3 sequences, around 20% being singletons. The source of the sample is a study of T cells in Graves' hyperthyroidism and ophthalmopathy. The CDR3 is 14 residues long. From germline, CDR1 is MGHRA and CDR2 YSYEKL. V was pared by 1 base and J by 2 bases, with 7 bases between. Exclusion criteria comprised uncontrolled infection, other autoimmune disease, pregnancy or lactation. Study-wide results and caveats: Blood shared most expanded thyroid clonotypes above 0.001. Ophthalmopathy and stable hyperthyroidism were separated by a 13 V-J model. Onset of ophthalmopathy came a median 6.5 months after the model predicted it.

This TCR derives from a man aged 35-49 years with Graves' ophthalmopathy. Specimen: blood. V and J are TRBV4-1 and TRBJ2-3; D not resolved. The CDR3 reads CASSQGQFTDTQYF. CDR3 DNA sequence: TGCGCCAGCAGCCAAGGGCAGTTCACAGATACGCAGTATTTT.